This is a list of T cell receptor beta chains from one sample in a study of blood T cell repertoires in COVID-19. The data were produced by immunoSEQ multiplex PCR, yet TCRdb's version contains in-frame clones alone and is incomplete. The repertoire holds about 87,000 clones, with more than 70% as singletons. The specimen was peripheral blood. These receptors all stem from an older woman with acute or convalescent COVID-19. Each CDR3 is given with its conserved first and last residue. Each record gives: clone size, V gene, D gene, J gene, CDR3 protein, CDR3 DNA. A D gene is named only where the DNA matches it firmly. Clone size is stated in some rows and not others, as once, few, many or a class when expanded.

-	TRBV24-1	-	TRBJ1-1	CATSVWAGRGWTTEAFF	TGTGCCACCAGTGTTTGGGCAGGGAGGGGGTGGACCACTGAAGCTTTCTTT
few	TRBV4-3	-	TRBJ2-3	CASSQDFGDTQYF	TGCGCCAGCAGCCAAGATTTCGGGGATACGCAGTATTTT
-	TRBV5-1	TRBD1	TRBJ1-2	CASSSNTGGAHGYTF	TGCGCCAGCAGCTCTAACACAGGGGGCGCACATGGCTACACCTTC
-	TRBV12-3/TRBV12-4	TRBD1	TRBJ1-2	CATGQGFGYTF	TGTGCCACCGGACAGGGGTTTGGCTACACCTTC
-	TRBV4-1	TRBD1	TRBJ1-1	CASSQYTGETEAFF	TGCGCCAGCAGCCAATATACAGGGGAGACTGAAGCTTTCTTT
-	TRBV10-3	-	TRBJ2-5	CAIGGATQYF	TGTGCCATCGGAGGGGCGACCCAGTACTTC
few	TRBV27	-	TRBJ1-6	CASSLFGGVGDSPLHF	TGTGCCAGCAGTTTATTCGGGGGAGTGGGTGATTCACCCCTCCACTTT
-	TRBV7-2	TRBD1	TRBJ1-2	CASSPGTGSNGYTF	TGTGCCAGCAGCCCCGGGACAGGGTCTAATGGCTACACCTTC
-	TRBV2	TRBD2	TRBJ2-3	CASSSSGRVDTDTQYF	TGTGCCAGCAGTTCCAGCGGGAGGGTGGACACAGATACGCAGTATTTT
-	TRBV29-1	-	TRBJ1-1	CSVEDRGGIRAEAFF	TGCAGCGTTGAAGATCGCGGGGGAATACGCGCTGAAGCTTTCTTT
-	TRBV27	TRBD1	TRBJ1-5	CASSLFGTGAGIDNQPQHF	TGTGCCAGCAGTTTATTTGGGACAGGGGCAGGGATAGACAATCAGCCCCAGCATTTT
-	TRBV7-2	TRBD2	TRBJ2-1	CASSLVGSGAYNEQFF	TGTGCCAGCAGCTTAGTGGGTAGCGGGGCATACAATGAGCAGTTCTTC
-	TRBV4-2	TRBD1	TRBJ2-7	CASSPGQVPYEQYF	TGTGCCAGCAGCCCGGGACAGGTACCCTACGAGCAGTACTTC
-	TRBV19	TRBD1	TRBJ2-3	CASGTGVLDTQYF	TGTGCCAGTGGGACAGGGGTTTTGGATACGCAGTATTTT
-	TRBV4-1	-	TRBJ1-2	CASSQVNGANYGYTF	TGCGCCAGCAGCCAAGTTAACGGAGCTAACTATGGCTACACCTTC
-	TRBV5-1	TRBD1	TRBJ1-1	CASSARTGNTEAFF	TGCGCCAGCAGCGCCAGGACAGGGAACACTGAAGCTTTCTTT
-	TRBV7-9	TRBD1	TRBJ1-6	CASSLLWDRNSPLHF	TGTGCCAGCAGCTTATTGTGGGACAGAAATTCACCCCTCCACTTT
-	TRBV25-1	-	TRBJ1-2	CASSESGTYGYTF	TGTGCCAGCAGTGAATCGGGGACATATGGCTACACCTTC
-	TRBV13	-	TRBJ2-1	CASSLVGEQFF	TGTGCCAGCAGCTTAGTCGGTGAGCAGTTCTTC
-	TRBV6-5	TRBD1	TRBJ2-5	CASSTRDRGRETQYF	TGTGCCAGCAGTACCCGGGACAGGGGAAGGGAGACCCAGTACTTC
-	TRBV7-8	-	TRBJ2-5	CASSLRDPQTQYF	TGTGCCAGCAGCTTGCGGGACCCACAGACCCAGTACTTC
-	TRBV30	-	TRBJ1-5	CAWSVSGGDQPQHF	TGTGCCTGGAGTGTAAGCGGGGGGGATCAGCCCCAGCATTTT
-	TRBV15	-	TRBJ2-7	CATSREARGEQYF	TGTGCCACCAGCAGAGAGGCCCGGGGCGAGCAGTACTTC
once	TRBV10-3	-	TRBJ1-1	CAISEGADTEAFF	TGTGCCATCAGTGAGGGGGCCGACACTGAAGCTTTCTTT
-	TRBV7-9	TRBD1	TRBJ1-4	CASSSRDSNEKLFF	TGTGCCAGCAGCTCTAGGGACAGTAATGAAAAACTGTTTTTT
few	TRBV5-8	-	TRBJ1-6	CASPSTIYNSPLHF	TGTGCCAGCCCGAGCACCATCTATAATTCACCCCTCCACTTT
once	TRBV10-3	-	TRBJ1-4	CAISDRVEKLFF	TGTGCCATCAGTGACAGGGTGGAAAAACTGTTTTTT
-	TRBV27	TRBD2	TRBJ2-5	CASSPSGIQETQYF	TGTGCCAGCAGTCCTAGCGGAATCCAAGAGACCCAGTACTTC
-	TRBV5-1	TRBD2	TRBJ2-7	CASSLTSGIQYEQYF	TGCGCCAGCAGCTTGACTAGCGGGATACAATACGAGCAGTACTTC
-	TRBV27	-	TRBJ1-1	CASSTTGFSNTEAFF	TGTGCCAGCAGTACGACAGGTTTTTCGAACACTGAAGCTTTCTTT